The TCR beta chain described here comes from a study of blood T cell repertoires in COVID-19. Study summary: T cells, B-cell-depleted T cells, or PBMCs supplied cDNA or gDNA.

In the study's own analysis: From reference gene primer amplification, estimates of nucleated cell counts were derived. The assay was immunoSEQ multiplex PCR, and TCRdb's table has in-frame clones only and misses some. That table gives V, J and clone size, and the DNA gave D and trimming. The table has approximately 200,000 clones, 83% seen once. V lost 4 bases and J lost 1; bases outside the gene matches: 9. The germline CDR1 and CDR2 sequences are GTSNPN and SVGIG (reference sequence). This CDR3 contains 15 residues. Sequenced material: peripheral blood. This TCR derives from a woman between 50 and 59 years old with acute or convalescent COVID-19. The gene calls are TRBV30 and TRBJ1-2; 7 bases agree with TRBD1. The CDR3 DNA is TGTGCCTGGAAGAGGACAGGACCTCTTAACTATGGCTACACCTTC. Translating it yields CAWKRTGPLNYGYTF.